A single T cell receptor beta chain is shown here with its context. Its antigen is still unknown. A junction end diverges from the germline sequence, so it may reflect a read error. This sample was taken from a study of CD8+CD57+ T cells in acquired aplastic anemia (dated by TCRdb to the late 2010s). In the study overall: Extracted DNA from sorted CD4+ and CD8+ cells averaged about 3.4 ug, ranging from roughly 0.17 to 30 ug. Mean read counts for healthy donor samples were approximately 10 million for CD4+ cells and about 12 million for CD8+ cells. What the work shows at the level of the full study, not this receptor alone: No significant difference in CD8+ Simpson's diversity was found between patients and healthy controls (P=0.060). Although roughly 29 CD8+ CDR3 sequences were shared by patients and controls, these sequences appeared highly expressed in patients and within the immunodominant clones of patients.

TCR beta VDJ combination and CDR3 sequence profiling used genomic DNA as the template. TCR repertoire sequencing was run on an Illumina HiSeq 2000. In the authors' own workflow: Repertoires were assessed using TRBV/TRBJ rearrangement plots, CDR3 size and DJ length profiles, and Simpson's diversity index. The most abundant DNA sequence in the deep sequencing data was defined as the immunodominant clone. CDR3 amino acid sequences were checked for sharing between subjects and were compared against published repertoires and the VDJdb database. TCRdb reworked the public reads: Q25 trimming with fastp, MiXCR clone assembly, productive beta chains retained. Rows are combined by CDR3 protein, so each entry shows the most common genes and DNA. Here the V and J calls rest on TCRdb's processing, not on the authors' analysis. The sample records about 420,000 distinct CDR3 sequences, around 68% of which are singletons. Approximately 3.9% of the sample goes to the ten largest clones.

TCR repertoires of sorted CD4+ and CD8+ blood T cells from severe aplastic anemia patients and healthy subjects were deep-sequenced in the study. Ficoll-Paque density gradient centrifugation was used to isolate peripheral blood mononuclear cells. Before DNA extraction, CD4+ and CD8+ T cells were sorted by FACS or by magnetic beads. As encoded in the germline V gene, CDR1 is LGHNA while CDR2 is YNFKEQ. Including cysteine and phenylalanine, the CDR3 has 13 amino acids. The entry retains the CDR3 DNA only, 39 bases that are in frame from base 1. Sequencing input: sorted CD4+, CD8+, or CD8+CD57+ T cells (not recorded which) from PBMCs. This clonotype was obtained from a human donor in good health, serving as a control. The rearrangement joined TRBV4-2 to TRBJ2-7; TRBD2 lines up with 7 middle nucleotides. DNA sequence: TGTGCCGGCAGCCAAGACGGGGGGTACGAGCAGTACTTC. It is translated as CAGSQDGGYEQYF.